This TCR beta chain was captured by sequencing in a study of blood T cell repertoires in COVID-19. Study in general: Specimens from acute and convalescent COVID-19 originated in the United States, Italy and Spain. Sources were T cells, B-cell-depleted T cells, or PBMCs; the material itself was cDNA or gDNA.

This clone appeared a few times. In the original processing: Cell counts per sample came from amplifying reference gene primers. Clones were read by immunoSEQ multiplex PCR, and TCRdb kept only the in-frame ones, dropping some. The V and J calls and the clone size are those of that table, but D and trimming were determined from the DNA. The data contain about 67,000 clones, more than 75% of them singletons. In germline, CDR1 is SNHLY, CDR2 FYNNEI. The V segment lost 7 bases and the J segment 0 bases; nucleotides outside the gene matches: 1. The CDR3 runs to 15 residues. Input material: peripheral blood. The clonotype comes from a man aged 50-59 years with active COVID-19. The chain uses TRBV2 and TRBJ1-5, with 12 nucleotides matching TRBD1. CDR3 residues: CASKGQGASNQPQHF. In DNA form, the CDR3 reads TGTGCCAGCAAGGGACAGGGGGCTAGCAATCAGCCCCAGCATTTT.